Shown below are 16 T cell receptor beta chains from a single sample sequenced in a study of blood T cell repertoires in COVID-19. Repertoires were generated with immunoSEQ multiplex PCR, while TCRdb's copy carries only in-frame clones and drops some. The sample has roughly 260,000 clones; 75% to 95% are singletons. Source material: PBMCs or T cells enriched from blood (not recorded which). Every receptor here comes from a young woman who had recovered from COVID-19.

V is TRBV7-3 and J is TRBJ1-2; no clear D. Per germline, CDR1 SGHTA and CDR2 FQGTGA. Trimming stripped 2 bases from V and 7 bases from J, with 14 bases between. The CDR3 is made up of 14 amino acids. CDR3 sequence: CASSLEGLRGGYTF. In DNA, the CDR3 is TGTGCCAGCAGCTTAGAGGGCCTCCGCGGTGGCTACACCTTC.

V gene TRBV9 combines with J gene TRBJ1-2, with 9 bases lining up with TRBD1. In germline, CDR1 is SGDLS, CDR2 YYNGEE. The junction had 9 bases not matched to a gene; V was cut back by 4 bases and J by 5 bases. This CDR3 contains 15 residues. Here the CDR3 reads CASSPDTGGGYGYTF. In nucleotides, the CDR3 is TGTGCCAGCAGCCCAGACACAGGGGGCGGGTATGGCTACACCTTC.

This CDR3 is CASSQGLGTGELFF. The CDR3 region has the DNA TGTGCCAGCAGCCAAGGCCTCGGGACCGGGGAGCTGTTTTTT. The chain employs TRBV3-1 (or the pseudogene TRBV3-2) and TRBJ2-2; unclear D gene. With 1 base removed from V and 5 bases from J, the gap between germline ends came to 8 bases. Germline assignment: CDR1 LGHDT and CDR2 YNNKEL (reference sequence). The CDR3 has 14 amino acids.

This chain uses TRBV5-4 with TRBJ2-6; D is unclear. Germline V gene sequence: CDR1 SGHNT, CDR2 YYREEE (reference sequence). The CDR3 consists of 16 residues. V was cut by 0 bases and J by 0 bases, with 7 bases left in between. This chain's CDR3 is CASSLGYSSGANVLTF. In DNA form, the CDR3 reads TGTGCCAGCAGCTTGGGGTACAGCTCTGGGGCCAACGTCCTGACTTTC.

The table lists this clone with a count of one. The V call is TRBV7-2, the J call TRBJ2-7; D possibly corresponds to TRBD1 (5 bases). CDR3 length: 13 amino acids. Germline V gives CDR1 SGHTA, CDR2 FQGNSA. Trimming cost V 5 bases and J 6 bases, with 14 bases left between them. The CDR3 protein is CASSPDNLGEQYF. The CDR3 DNA sequence: TGTGCCAGCAGCCCGGACAATTTGGGCGAGCAGTACTTC.

The chain links TRBV11-3 to TRBJ2-2, with D possibly matching TRBD1 (5 bases). CDR3 length: 13 amino acids. V shed 5 bases and J shed 6 bases, with 10 bases lying between them. Germline CDR1 SGHNT, CDR2 YENEEA. Here the CDR3 DNA reads TGTGCCAGCAGCCTTGGGGCTCCCGGGGAGCTGTTTTTT. This gives the protein CASSLGAPGELFF.

This chain connects TRBV28 to TRBJ1-5; 7 positions agree with TRBD1. The V segment lost 2 bases and the J segment 0 bases; nucleotides outside the gene matches: 13. CDR3 length: 19 amino acids. Germline V gene lookup returns CDR1 MDHEN and CDR2 SYDVKM. The chain's CDR3 is CASSLGPGQSPYSNQPQHF. CDR3 DNA: TGTGCCAGCAGTTTAGGGCCGGGACAGAGCCCTTATAGCAATCAGCCCCAGCATTTT.

The chain employs TRBV3-1 (or the pseudogene TRBV3-2) and TRBJ1-1; D perhaps matches TRBD1 (5 bases). Germline V gene lookup returns CDR1 LGHDT and CDR2 YNNKEL (reference sequence). Trimming stripped 2 bases from V and 3 bases from J, with 10 bases between. The CDR3 runs to 14 residues. CDR3 nucleotides: TGTGCCAGCAGCCAAATACAGGCTCACACTGAAGCTTTCTTT. Protein sequence: CASSQIQAHTEAFF.

The V call is TRBV24-1, the J call TRBJ1-2; 10 bases match TRBD1. Germline V gene data show CDR1 as KGHDR and CDR2 as SFDVKD. The V and J ends lost 5 bases and 5 bases, in that order; junction bases with no gene match: 10. The CDR3 covers 16 residues. The CDR3 sequence is CATSGPTGTGDYGYTF. The CDR3 region has the DNA TGTGCCACCAGTGGCCCCACCGGGACAGGGGATTATGGCTACACCTTC.

This clone was seen only once. The CDR3, as DNA: TGTGCCACCAGCACTGGGCTGAAAAAACTGTTTTTT. Protein: CATSTGLKKLFF. This sequence joins TRBV15 and TRBJ1-4; no firm D call. Germline V gene sequence: CDR1 LNHNV, CDR2 YYDKDF (reference sequence). The CDR3 extends over 12 amino acids. V lost 4 bases and J 9 bases, leaving 9 bases between the germline ends.

As DNA, the CDR3 is TGCGCCAGCAGCCAGGGGATTCAAGGGACTGAAGCTTTCTTT. Its protein product is CASSQGIQGTEAFF. The chain joins TRBV5-1 to TRBJ1-1; tentative D call: TRBD1 (6 bases). V lost 4 bases and J 5 bases, leaving 15 bases between the germline ends. The V gene's germline CDR1 is SGHRS and CDR2 YFSETQ. The CDR3 has 14 amino acids. Complete variable domain (other parts from reference TRBV5-1 and TRBJ1-1): KAGVTQTPRYLIKTRGQQVTLSCSPISGHRSVSWYQQTPGQGLQFLFEYFSETQRNKGNFPGRFSGRQFSNSRSEMNVSTLELGDSALYLCASSQGIQGTEAFFGQGTRLTVV.

V gene TRBV13 combines with J gene TRBJ1-2; D gene ambiguous. The CDR3 contains 11 residues. V gave up 5 bases and J gave up 8 bases, with 9 bases separating them. Looked up from germline, CDR1 is PRHDT and CDR2 is FYEKMQ (reference sequence). This chain's CDR3 is CASSPRMGYTF. The DNA of the CDR3 is TGTGCCAGCAGCCCTAGGATGGGCTACACCTTC. The variable domain in full, completed from reference TRBV13 and TRBJ1-2, reads AAGVIQSPRHLIKEKRETATLKCYPIPRHDTVYWYQQGPGQDPQFLISFYEKMQSDKGSIPDRFSAQQFSDYHSELNMSSLELGDSALYFCASSPRMGYTFGSGTRLTVV.

The chain is built from TRBV5-1 and TRBJ1-1; D uncertain. The V gene's germline CDR1 is SGHRS and CDR2 YFSETQ. V shed 4 bases and J shed 0 bases, with 25 bases lying between them. This CDR3 has 19 amino acids. CDR3 nucleotide sequence: TGCGCCAGCAGCCCTCCTGGTCCAGACATTTGGGCTTTGAACACTGAAGCTTTCTTT. Translated, it gives CASSPPGPDIWALNTEAFF.

The CDR3 nucleotides read TGTGCCAGCAGCCAAGCGACAGAGAACACTGAAGCTTTCTTT. This gives the protein CASSQATENTEAFF. V and J are TRBV3-1 (or the pseudogene TRBV3-2) and TRBJ1-1, with D possibly matching TRBD1 (5 bases). Trimming cost V 1 base and J 1 base, with 7 bases left between them. From germline, CDR1 is LGHDT and CDR2 YNNKEL (reference sequence). The CDR3 has 14 amino acids.

This chain links TRBV7-2 with TRBJ1-5, with TRBD1 matching over 7 bases. V was clipped by 4 bases and J by 5 bases; unmatched bases: 8. The CDR3 is 15 amino acids. CDR1 and CDR2 from the germline V gene are SGHTA and FQGNSA. CDR3 nucleotides: TGTGCCAGCAGCTCGACAGGGAGGTCGGATCAGCCCCAGCATTTT. Translation: CASSSTGRSDQPQHF.

V is TRBV4-2 and J is TRBJ1-4; TRBD1 agrees at 7 bases. With V trimmed by 4 bases and J by 1 base, 3 bases remained unmatched. Germline CDR1 and CDR2: LGHNA and YNFKEQ. The CDR3 covers 15 residues. CDR3: CASSLPGGTNEKLFF. Here the CDR3 DNA reads TGTGCCAGCAGCCTCCCAGGGGGAACTAATGAAAAACTGTTTTTT.